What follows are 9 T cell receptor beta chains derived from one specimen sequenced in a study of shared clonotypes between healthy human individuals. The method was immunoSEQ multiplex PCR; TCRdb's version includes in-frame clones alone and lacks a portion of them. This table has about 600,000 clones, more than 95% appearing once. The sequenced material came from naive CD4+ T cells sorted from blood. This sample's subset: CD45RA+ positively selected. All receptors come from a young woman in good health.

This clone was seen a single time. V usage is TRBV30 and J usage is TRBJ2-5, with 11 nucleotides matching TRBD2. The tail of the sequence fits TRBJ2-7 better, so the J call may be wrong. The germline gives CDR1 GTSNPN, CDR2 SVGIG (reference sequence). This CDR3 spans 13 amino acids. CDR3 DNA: TGTGCCTGGAGCAGACTAGCGGGAAGCGAGCAGTACTTC. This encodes CAWSRLAGSEQYF.

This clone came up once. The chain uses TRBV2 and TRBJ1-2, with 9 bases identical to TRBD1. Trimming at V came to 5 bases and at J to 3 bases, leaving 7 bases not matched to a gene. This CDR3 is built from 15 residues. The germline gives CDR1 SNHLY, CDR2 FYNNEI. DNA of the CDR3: TGTGCCAGCAGTTCTCCGGACAGGGGTGACTATGGCTACACCTTC. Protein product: CASSSPDRGDYGYTF.

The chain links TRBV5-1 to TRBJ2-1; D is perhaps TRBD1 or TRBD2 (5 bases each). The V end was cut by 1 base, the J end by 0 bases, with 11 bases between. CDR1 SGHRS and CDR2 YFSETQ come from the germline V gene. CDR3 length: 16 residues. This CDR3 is CASSLSGSSSYNEQFF. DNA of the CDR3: TGCGCCAGCAGCTTGTCAGGGAGCAGCTCCTACAATGAGCAGTTCTTC.

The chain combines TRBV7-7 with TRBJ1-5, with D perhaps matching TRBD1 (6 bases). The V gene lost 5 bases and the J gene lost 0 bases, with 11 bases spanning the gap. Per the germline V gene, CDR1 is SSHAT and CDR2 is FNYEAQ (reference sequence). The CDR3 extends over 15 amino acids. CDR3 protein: CASSLTGNSNQPQHF. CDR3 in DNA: TGTGCCAGCAGCCTTACAGGGAATAGCAATCAGCCCCAGCATTTT.

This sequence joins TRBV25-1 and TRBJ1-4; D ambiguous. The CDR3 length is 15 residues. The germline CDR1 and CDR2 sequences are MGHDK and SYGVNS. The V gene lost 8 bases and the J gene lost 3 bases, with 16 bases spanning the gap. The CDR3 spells CASSRSASPNEKLFF. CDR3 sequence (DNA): TGTGCCAGCTCCCGTTCCGCCTCCCCTAATGAAAAACTGTTTTTT. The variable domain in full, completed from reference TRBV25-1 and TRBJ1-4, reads EADIYQTPRYLVIGTGKKITLECSQTMGHDKMYWYQQDPGMELHLIHYSYGVNSTEKGDLSSESTVSRIRTEHFPLTLESARPSHTSQYLCASSRSASPNEKLFFGSGTQLSVL.

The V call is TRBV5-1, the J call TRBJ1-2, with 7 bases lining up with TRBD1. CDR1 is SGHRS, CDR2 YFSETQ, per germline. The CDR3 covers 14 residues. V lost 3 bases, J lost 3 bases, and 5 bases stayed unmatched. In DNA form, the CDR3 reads TGCGCCAGCAGCTCCACCACAGGGGACTATGGCTACACCTTC. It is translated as CASSSTTGDYGYTF.

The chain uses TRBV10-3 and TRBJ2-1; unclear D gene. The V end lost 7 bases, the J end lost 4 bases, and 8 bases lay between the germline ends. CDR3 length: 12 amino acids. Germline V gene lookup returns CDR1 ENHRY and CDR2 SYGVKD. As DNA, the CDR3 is TGTGCCATCAACAGCATTTACAATGAGCAGTTCTTC. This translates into CAINSIYNEQFF.

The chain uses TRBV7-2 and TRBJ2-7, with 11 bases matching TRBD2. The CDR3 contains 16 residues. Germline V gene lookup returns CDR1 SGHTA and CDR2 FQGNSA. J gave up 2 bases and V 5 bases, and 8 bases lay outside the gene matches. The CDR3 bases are TGTGCCAGCAGCCATTTAGAGACTAGCGGGGCCTACGAGCAGTACTTC. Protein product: CASSHLETSGAYEQYF.

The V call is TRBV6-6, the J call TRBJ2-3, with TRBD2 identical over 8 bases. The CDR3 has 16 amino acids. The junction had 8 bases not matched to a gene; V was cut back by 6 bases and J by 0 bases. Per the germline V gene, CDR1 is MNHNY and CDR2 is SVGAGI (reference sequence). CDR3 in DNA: TGTGCCAGCAGCCGAACCCCGGGGGGGAGCACAGATACGCAGTATTTT. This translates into CASSRTPGGSTDTQYF.